The 7 T cell receptor beta chains below all came from one sample that was sequenced in a study of T cell responses to AZD1222 COVID-19 vaccine. Sequenced by immunoSEQ multiplex PCR; TCRdb stores in-frame clones only, minus some. The sample holds about 120,000 clones, 90% to 95% seen once. The specimen comprised peripheral blood, sampled on day 0 of AZD1222 vaccination. The source of these receptors is an adult in good health.

The chain combines TRBV7-2 with TRBJ1-1, with D tentatively TRBD1 (6 bases). V lost 4 bases and J 0 bases, leaving 15 bases between the germline ends. Germline V lookup: CDR1 SGHTA, CDR2 FQGNSA. The CDR3 runs 16 residues. CDR3 region: CASSSDYRVLNTEAFF. The CDR3 coding sequence is TGTGCCAGCAGCTCGGACTACAGGGTACTGAACACTGAAGCTTTCTTT.

The chain carries TRBV5-6 and TRBJ2-7; D is unclear. This CDR3 has 13 residues. Germline CDR1 is SGHDT and CDR2 is YYEEEE. Trimming took 2 bases from V and 6 from J, leaving 12 bases between them. CDR3 residues: CASSFMDPSEQYF. DNA of the CDR3: TGTGCCAGCAGCTTTATGGACCCTAGCGAGCAGTACTTC.

This chain uses TRBV2 with TRBJ2-3; 8 bases are a match to TRBD1. Trimming took 3 bases from V and 4 from J; bases not matched to a gene: 9. Germline values: CDR1 SNHLY, CDR2 FYNNEI. CDR3 length equals 16 residues. CDR3 protein: CASSDRTGSPSDTQYF. CDR3 DNA: TGTGCCAGCAGTGATAGGACAGGGAGTCCCTCAGATACGCAGTATTTT.

The V and J genes are TRBV5-1 and TRBJ2-7, with D unclear. V gave up 2 bases and J gave up 1 base, with 7 bases separating them. Looked up from germline, CDR1 is SGHRS and CDR2 is YFSETQ. The CDR3 loop spans 13 amino acids. The CDR3 bases are TGCGCCAGCAGCTTACCCAGTTCCTACGAGCAGTACTTC. Translated: CASSLPSSYEQYF. Complete variable domain (other parts from reference TRBV5-1 and TRBJ2-7): KAGVTQTPRYLIKTRGQQVTLSCSPISGHRSVSWYQQTPGQGLQFLFEYFSETQRNKGNFPGRFSGRQFSNSRSEMNVSTLELGDSALYLCASSLPSSYEQYFGPGTRLTVT.

The DNA for the CDR3 is TGTGCCAGTAGTATAGATGGCAGGAACACTGAAGCTTTCTTT. Translating it yields CASSIDGRNTEAFF. This rearrangement joins TRBV19 to TRBJ1-1; D call uncertain. The CDR3 extends over 14 amino acids. Germline V gives CDR1 LNHDA, CDR2 SQIVND (reference sequence). Deletions cut 0 bases from V and 1 base from J, with 6 bases between.

The genes are TRBV7-2 and TRBJ2-7; D perhaps matches TRBD1 (5 bases). CDR1 is SGHTA and CDR2 is FQGNSA in the germline V gene. V lost 4 bases to trimming and J lost 7 bases, with 17 bases between them. The CDR3 length is 14 residues. The CDR3 reads CASSWEGAAYEQYF. The CDR3 region has the DNA TGTGCCAGCAGCTGGGAAGGGGCGGCGTATGAGCAGTACTTC.

This chain uses TRBV5-6 with TRBJ1-5, with D maybe TRBD1 (5 bases). There are 14 residues in the CDR3. With 4 bases removed from V and 6 bases from J, the gap between germline ends came to 14 bases. Per germline, CDR1 SGHDT and CDR2 YYEEEE. The CDR3 DNA reads TGTGCCAGCAGCCTCTCAGGGTTTCGTCAGCCCCAGCATTTT. Amino acids: CASSLSGFRQPQHF.